The rows below give T cell receptor beta chains drawn from one sample of a study of T-cell reconstitution after alpha-beta-depleted transplantation in children. MiXCR was run by TCRdb on the PCR reads, yielding one entry per CDR3 protein. The repertoire holds 600,000 to 800,000 distinct CDR3 sequences, with less than 15% as singletons. The input for sequencing was PBMCs, taken before TCRalphabeta/CD19-depleted stem cell transplant. These receptors were obtained from a girl aged 2 to 10 with congenital amegakaryocytic thrombocytopenia, due to receive a stem cell transplant. Both conserved end residues are part of each CDR3. D genes are given only for firm matches.

TRBJ2-1	TRBV7-9	-	CASSLGRTPYNEQFF
TRBJ2-6	TRBV20-1	-	CSARTDESSGANVLTF
TRBJ2-3	TRBV5-1	TRBD2	CASSLRLAESTDTQYF
TRBJ2-1	TRBV25-1	-	CASSEGTYNEQFF
TRBJ1-2	TRBV6-1	TRBD1	CASKAGGANYGYTF
TRBJ2-3	TRBV5-1	TRBD2	CASSFTSGRAADTQYF
TRBJ2-7	TRBV20-1	-	CSARVGSLPYEQYF
TRBJ1-1	TRBV20-1	-	CSARPGLNTEAFF
TRBJ2-5	TRBV5-1	TRBD2	CASTLTTSEQETQYF
TRBJ2-1	TRBV5-1	TRBD2	CASSFVLAGGNEQFF
TRBJ1-1	TRBV6-1	-	CASRLIDPNTEAFF
TRBJ2-3	TRBV6-1	-	CASSNGRWTQYF
TRBJ2-3	TRBV10-3	TRBD2	CATGGGSSGSGTDTQYF
TRBJ2-1	TRBV20-1	-	CSARALLGSASEEQFF
TRBJ2-5	TRBV6-1	TRBD1	CASSKDRVMETQYF
TRBJ1-2	TRBV5-1	-	CASSLDGQPANYGYTF
TRBJ1-1	TRBV29-1	-	CSVEDRRGMNTEAFF
TRBJ1-1	TRBV5-5	-	CASSLEPTVGAEAFF
TRBJ2-1	TRBV29-1	-	CSLDTINEQFF
TRBJ2-5	TRBV7-2	TRBD2	CASRETSGSGETQYF
TRBJ1-1	TRBV7-9	-	CASSETVGSTEAFF
TRBJ2-1	TRBV18	-	CASSPVSSYNEQFF
TRBJ1-2	TRBV29-1	-	CSVPWGQDGYPF
TRBJ2-5	TRBV7-9	-	CASSAGETQYF
TRBJ1-1	TRBV5-1	-	CASSLASGVLTEAFF
TRBJ2-2	TRBV20-1	TRBD1	CSARPDRGSGELFF
TRBJ1-1	TRBV5-1	-	CASSLGTTLSDTEAFF
TRBJ1-2	TRBV28	-	CASSLLGATYGYTF
TRBJ1-1	TRBV10-3	-	CAISLSVDTEAFF
TRBJ2-3	TRBV28	TRBD2	CASSLGASGNTDTQYF
TRBJ2-1	TRBV7-8	TRBD2	CASSPYPGGSSYNEQFF
TRBJ2-7	TRBV5-1	-	CASSLGDSGLREQYF
TRBJ2-1	TRBV5-1	-	CASSLLVSSSYNEQFF